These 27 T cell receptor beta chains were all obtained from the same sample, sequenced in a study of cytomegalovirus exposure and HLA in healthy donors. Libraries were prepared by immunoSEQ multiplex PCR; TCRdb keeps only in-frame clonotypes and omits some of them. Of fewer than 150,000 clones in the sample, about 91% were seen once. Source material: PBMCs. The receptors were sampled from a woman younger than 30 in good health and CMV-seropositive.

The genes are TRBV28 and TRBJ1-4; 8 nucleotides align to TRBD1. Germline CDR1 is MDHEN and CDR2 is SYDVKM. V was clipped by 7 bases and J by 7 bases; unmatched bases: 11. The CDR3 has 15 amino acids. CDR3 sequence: CASKIMTGASEKLFF. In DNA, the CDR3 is TGTGCCAGCAAGATCATGACAGGGGCTAGTGAAAAACTGTTTTTT.

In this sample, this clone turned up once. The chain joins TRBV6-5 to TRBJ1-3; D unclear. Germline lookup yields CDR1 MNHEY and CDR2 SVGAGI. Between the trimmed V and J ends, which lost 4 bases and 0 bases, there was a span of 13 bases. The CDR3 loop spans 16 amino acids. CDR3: CASSSKQMSSGNTIYF. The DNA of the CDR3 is TGTGCCAGCAGTTCAAAACAGATGAGCTCTGGAAACACCATATATTTT.

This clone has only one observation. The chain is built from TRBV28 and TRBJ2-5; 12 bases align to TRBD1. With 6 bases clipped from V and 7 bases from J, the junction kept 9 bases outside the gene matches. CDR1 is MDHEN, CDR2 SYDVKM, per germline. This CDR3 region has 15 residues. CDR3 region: CASSQGTGGFVTQYF. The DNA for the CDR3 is TGTGCCAGCAGCCAAGGGACAGGGGGCTTCGTGACCCAGTACTTC.

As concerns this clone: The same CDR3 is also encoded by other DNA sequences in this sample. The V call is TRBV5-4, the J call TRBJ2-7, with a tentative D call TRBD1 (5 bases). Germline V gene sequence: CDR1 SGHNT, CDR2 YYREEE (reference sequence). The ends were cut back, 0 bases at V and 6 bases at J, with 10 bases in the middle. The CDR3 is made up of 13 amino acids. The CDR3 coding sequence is TGTGCCAGCAGCTTGGAACAGGTGGGCGAGCAGTACTTC. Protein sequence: CASSLEQVGEQYF.

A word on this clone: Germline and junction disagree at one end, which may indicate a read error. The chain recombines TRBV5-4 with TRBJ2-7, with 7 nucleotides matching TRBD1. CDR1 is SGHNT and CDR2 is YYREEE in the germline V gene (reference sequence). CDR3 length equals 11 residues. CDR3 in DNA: TGTACCAGCAGCTACAGGGGACAGCAGTACTTC. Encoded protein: CTSSYRGQQYF.

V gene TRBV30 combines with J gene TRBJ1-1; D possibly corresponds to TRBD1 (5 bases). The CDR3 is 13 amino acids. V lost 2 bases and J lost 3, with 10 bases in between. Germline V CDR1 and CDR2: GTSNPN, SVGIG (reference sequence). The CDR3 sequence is CAWSWQGYTEAFF. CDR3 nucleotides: TGTGCCTGGAGTTGGCAGGGATACACTGAAGCTTTCTTT.

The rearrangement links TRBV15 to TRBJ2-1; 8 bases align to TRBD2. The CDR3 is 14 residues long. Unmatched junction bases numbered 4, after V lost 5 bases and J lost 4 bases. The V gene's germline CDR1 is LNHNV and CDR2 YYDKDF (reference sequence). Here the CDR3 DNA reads TGTGCCACCAGCGCGGGACTAGAGTACAATGAGCAGTTCTTC. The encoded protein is CATSAGLEYNEQFF.

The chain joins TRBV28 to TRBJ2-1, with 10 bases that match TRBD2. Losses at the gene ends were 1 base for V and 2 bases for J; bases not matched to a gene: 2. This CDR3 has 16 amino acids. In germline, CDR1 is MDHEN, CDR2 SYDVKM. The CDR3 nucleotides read TGTGCCAGCAGTTTATTAGGACTAGCGGCCTACAATGAGCAGTTCTTC. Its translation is CASSLLGLAAYNEQFF.

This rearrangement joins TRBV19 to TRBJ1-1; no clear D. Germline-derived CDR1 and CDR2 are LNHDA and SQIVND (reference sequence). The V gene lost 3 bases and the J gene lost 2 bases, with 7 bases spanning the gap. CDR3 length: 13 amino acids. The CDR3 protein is CASSIKTNTEAFF. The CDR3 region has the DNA TGTGCCAGTAGTATCAAGACTAACACTGAAGCTTTCTTT.

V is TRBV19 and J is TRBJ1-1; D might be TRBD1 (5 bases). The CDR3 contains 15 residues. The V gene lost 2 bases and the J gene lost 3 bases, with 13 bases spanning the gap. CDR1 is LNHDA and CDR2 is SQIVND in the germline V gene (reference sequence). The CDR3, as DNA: TGTGCCAGTAGTATATCAGGGCTCCCTGACACTGAAGCTTTCTTT. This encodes CASSISGLPDTEAFF.

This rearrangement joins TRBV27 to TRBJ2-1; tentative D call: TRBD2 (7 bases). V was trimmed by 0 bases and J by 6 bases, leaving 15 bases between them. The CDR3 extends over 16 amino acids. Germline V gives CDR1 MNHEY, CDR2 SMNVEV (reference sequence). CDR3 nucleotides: TGTGCCAGCAGTTTATCAGCAGGGAGGGGGGTCAATGAGCAGTTCTTC. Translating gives CASSLSAGRGVNEQFF.

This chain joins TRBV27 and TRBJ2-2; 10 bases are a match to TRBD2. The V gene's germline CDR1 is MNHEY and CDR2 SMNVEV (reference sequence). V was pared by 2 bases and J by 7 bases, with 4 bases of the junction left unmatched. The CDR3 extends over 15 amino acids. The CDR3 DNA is TGTGCCAGCAGTTTAAAACTAGCGGGGAGCGGGGAGCTGTTTTTT. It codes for CASSLKLAGSGELFF.

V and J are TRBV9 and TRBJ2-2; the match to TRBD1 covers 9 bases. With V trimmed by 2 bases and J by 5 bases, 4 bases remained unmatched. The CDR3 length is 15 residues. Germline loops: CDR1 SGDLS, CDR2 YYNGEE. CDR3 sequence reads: CASSVTGGTTGELFF. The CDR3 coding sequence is TGTGCCAGCAGCGTCACAGGGGGCACGACCGGGGAGCTGTTTTTT.

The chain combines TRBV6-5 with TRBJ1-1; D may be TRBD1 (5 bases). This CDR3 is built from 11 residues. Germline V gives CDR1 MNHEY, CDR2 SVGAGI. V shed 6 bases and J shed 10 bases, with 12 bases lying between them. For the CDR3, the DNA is TGTGCCAGCAGGGACATGGAGGGAGCTTTCTTT. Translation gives CASRDMEGAFF.

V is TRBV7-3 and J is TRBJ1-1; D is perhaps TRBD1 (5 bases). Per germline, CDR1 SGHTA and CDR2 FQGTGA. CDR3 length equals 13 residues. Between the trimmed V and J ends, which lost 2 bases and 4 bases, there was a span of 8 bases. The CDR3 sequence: CASSLLTATEAFF. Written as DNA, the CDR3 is TGTGCCAGCAGCTTACTGACAGCCACTGAAGCTTTCTTT.

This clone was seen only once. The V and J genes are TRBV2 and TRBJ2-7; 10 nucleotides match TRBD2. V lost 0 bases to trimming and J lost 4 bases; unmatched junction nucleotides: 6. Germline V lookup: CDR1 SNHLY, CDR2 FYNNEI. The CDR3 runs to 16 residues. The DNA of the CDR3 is TGTGCCAGCAGTGAAGCGCTTGTGACTAGCGGGTACGAGCAGTACTTC. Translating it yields CASSEALVTSGYEQYF. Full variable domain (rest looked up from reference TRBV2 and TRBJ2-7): EPEVTQTPSHQVTQMGQEVILRCVPISNHLYFYWYRQILGQKVEFLVSFYNNEISEKSEIFDDQFSVERPDGSNFTLKIRSTKLEDSAMYFCASSEALVTSGYEQYFGPGTRLTVT.

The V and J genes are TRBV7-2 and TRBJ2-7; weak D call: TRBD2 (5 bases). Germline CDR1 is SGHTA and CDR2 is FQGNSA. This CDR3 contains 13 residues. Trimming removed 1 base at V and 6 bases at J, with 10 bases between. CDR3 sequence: CASSLVHEGEQYF. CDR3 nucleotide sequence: TGTGCCAGCAGCTTAGTTCACGAGGGCGAGCAGTACTTC.

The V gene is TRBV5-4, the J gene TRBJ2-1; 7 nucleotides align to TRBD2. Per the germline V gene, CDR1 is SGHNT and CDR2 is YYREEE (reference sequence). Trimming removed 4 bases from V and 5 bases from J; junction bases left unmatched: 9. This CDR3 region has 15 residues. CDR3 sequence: CASSAPSGDNNEQFF. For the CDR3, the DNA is TGTGCCAGCAGCGCCCCTAGCGGCGATAACAATGAGCAGTTCTTC.

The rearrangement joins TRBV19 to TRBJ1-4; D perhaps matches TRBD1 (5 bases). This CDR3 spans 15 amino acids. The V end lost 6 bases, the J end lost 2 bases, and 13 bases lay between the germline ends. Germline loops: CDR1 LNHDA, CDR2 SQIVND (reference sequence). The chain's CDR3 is CASRAGGTTNEKLFF. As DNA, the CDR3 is TGTGCCAGTAGGGCCGGGGGGACGACTAATGAAAAACTGTTTTTT.

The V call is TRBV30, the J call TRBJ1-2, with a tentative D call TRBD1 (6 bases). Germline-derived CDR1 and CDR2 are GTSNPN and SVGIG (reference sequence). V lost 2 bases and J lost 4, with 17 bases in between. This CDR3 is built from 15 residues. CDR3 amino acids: CAWSLNREIPYGYTF. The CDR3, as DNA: TGTGCCTGGAGTTTAAACAGGGAGATTCCCTATGGCTACACCTTC.

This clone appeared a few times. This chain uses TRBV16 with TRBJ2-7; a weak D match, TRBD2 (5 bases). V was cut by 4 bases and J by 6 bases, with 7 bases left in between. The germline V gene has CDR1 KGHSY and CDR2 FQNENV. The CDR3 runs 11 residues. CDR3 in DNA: TGTGCCAGCAGCCCGGCGGGCGAGCAGTACTTC. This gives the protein CASSPAGEQYF.

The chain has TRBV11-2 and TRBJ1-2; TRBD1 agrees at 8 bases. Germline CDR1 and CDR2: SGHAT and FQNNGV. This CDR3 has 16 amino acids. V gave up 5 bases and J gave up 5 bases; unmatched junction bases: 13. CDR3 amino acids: CASSTLDRVEEYGYTF. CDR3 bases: TGTGCCAGCAGCACGCTGGACAGGGTGGAGGAGTATGGCTACACCTTC.

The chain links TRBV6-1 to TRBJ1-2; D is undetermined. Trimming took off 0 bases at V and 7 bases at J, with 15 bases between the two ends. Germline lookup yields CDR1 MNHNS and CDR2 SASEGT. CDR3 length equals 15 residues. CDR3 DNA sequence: TGTGCCAGCAGTGAAGCCCGGGAGGCAGGTAGTGGCTACACCTTC. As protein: CASSEAREAGSGYTF.

The CDR3 loop is CSVVASGRTEQYF. The CDR3 nucleotides read TGCAGCGTTGTGGCTAGCGGGAGAACCGAGCAGTACTTC. This sequence joins TRBV29-1 and TRBJ2-7, with 10 bases fitting TRBD2. The trim removed 4 bases at V and 6 bases at J, leaving 6 bases unmatched. This CDR3 comprises 13 residues. The germline V gene has CDR1 SQVTM and CDR2 ANQGSEA.

This CDR3 is CASSESKLWQGAPSSYNEQFF. The CDR3, as DNA: TGCGCCAGCAGTGAGTCGAAGTTATGGCAGGGGGCACCCAGCTCCTACAATGAGCAGTTCTTC. The rearrangement links TRBV10-1 to TRBJ2-1; 8 bases align to TRBD1. Unmatched junction bases numbered 16, after V lost 0 bases and J lost 0 bases. The CDR3 runs to 21 residues. Germline-derived CDR1 and CDR2 are WNHNN and SYGVQD (reference sequence).

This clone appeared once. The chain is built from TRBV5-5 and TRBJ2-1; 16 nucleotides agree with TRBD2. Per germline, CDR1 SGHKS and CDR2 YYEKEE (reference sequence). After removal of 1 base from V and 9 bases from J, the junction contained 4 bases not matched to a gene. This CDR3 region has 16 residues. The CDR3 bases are TGTGCCAGCAGCTTGTTCGGGACTAGCGGGAGGGGTGAGCAGTTCTTC. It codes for CASSLFGTSGRGEQFF.

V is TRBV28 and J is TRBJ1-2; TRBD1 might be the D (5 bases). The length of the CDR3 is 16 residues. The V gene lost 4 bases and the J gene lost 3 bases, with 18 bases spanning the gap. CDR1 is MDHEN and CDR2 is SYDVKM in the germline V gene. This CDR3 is CASSYPSIARDYGYTF. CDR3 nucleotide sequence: TGTGCCAGCAGTTACCCGTCAATTGCCAGGGACTATGGCTACACCTTC.